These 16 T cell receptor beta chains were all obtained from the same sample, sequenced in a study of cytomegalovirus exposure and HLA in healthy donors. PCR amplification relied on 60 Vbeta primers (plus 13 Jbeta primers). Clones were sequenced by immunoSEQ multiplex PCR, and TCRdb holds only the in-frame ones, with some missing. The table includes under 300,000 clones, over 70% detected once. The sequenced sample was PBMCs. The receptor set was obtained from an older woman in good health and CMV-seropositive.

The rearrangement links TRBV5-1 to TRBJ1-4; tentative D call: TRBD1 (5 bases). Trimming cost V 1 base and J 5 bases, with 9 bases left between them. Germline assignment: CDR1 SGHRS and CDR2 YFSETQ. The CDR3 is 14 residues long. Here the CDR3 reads CASSLWGFNEKLFF. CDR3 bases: TGCGCCAGCAGCTTGTGGGGCTTCAATGAAAAACTGTTTTTT.

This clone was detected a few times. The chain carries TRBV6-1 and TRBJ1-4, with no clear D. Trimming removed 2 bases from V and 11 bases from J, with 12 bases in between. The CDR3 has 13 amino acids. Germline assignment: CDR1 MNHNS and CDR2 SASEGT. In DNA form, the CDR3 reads TGTGCCAGCAGTGAAAATTCATCTCGGAAACTGTTTTTT. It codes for CASSENSSRKLFF.

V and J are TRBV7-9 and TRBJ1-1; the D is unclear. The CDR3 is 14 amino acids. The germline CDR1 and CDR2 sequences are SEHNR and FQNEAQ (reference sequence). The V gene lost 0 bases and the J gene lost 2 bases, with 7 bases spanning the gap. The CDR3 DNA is TGTGCCAGCAGCTTAGCCATGGCCAACACTGAAGCTTTCTTT. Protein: CASSLAMANTEAFF.

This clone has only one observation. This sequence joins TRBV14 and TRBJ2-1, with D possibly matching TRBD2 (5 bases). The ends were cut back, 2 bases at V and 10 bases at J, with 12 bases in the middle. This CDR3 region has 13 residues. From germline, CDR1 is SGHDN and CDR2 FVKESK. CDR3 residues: CASSQLISGEQFF. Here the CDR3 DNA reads TGTGCCAGCAGCCAATTAATATCGGGAGAGCAGTTCTTC.

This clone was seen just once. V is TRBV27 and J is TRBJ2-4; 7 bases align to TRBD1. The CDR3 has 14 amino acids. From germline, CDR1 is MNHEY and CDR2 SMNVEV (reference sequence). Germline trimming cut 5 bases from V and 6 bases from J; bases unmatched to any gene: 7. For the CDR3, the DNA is TGTGCCAGCAGTCCGGGACAGAAACCAAACATTCAGTACTTC. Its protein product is CASSPGQKPNIQYF.

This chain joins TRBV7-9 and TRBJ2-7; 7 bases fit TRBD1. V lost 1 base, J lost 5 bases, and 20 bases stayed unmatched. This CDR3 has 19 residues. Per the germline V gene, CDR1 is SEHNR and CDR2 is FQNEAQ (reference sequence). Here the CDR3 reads CASSLGGQNTPQRIDEQYF. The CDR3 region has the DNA TGTGCCAGCAGCTTAGGGGGACAGAATACTCCCCAACGAATCGACGAGCAGTACTTC.

The CDR3 DNA reads as TGTGCCAGCACCTCAGGCACCTACGAGCAGTACTTC. Translating it yields CASTSGTYEQYF. The rearrangement links TRBV2 to TRBJ2-7; D remains unclear. Trimming removed 7 bases at V and 2 bases at J, with 9 bases between. The CDR3 length is 12 residues. The germline CDR1 and CDR2 sequences are SNHLY and FYNNEI.

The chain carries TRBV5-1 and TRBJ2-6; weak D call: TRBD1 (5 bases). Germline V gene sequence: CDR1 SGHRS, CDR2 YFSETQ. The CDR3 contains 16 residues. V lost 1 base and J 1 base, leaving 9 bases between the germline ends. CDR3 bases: TGCGCCAGCAGCTTGCAGGGATTTTCTGGGGCCAACGTCCTGACTTTC. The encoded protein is CASSLQGFSGANVLTF.

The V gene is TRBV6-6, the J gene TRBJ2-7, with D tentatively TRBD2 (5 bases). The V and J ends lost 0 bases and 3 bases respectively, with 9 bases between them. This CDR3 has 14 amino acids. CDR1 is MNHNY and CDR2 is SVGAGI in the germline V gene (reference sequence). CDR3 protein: CASSYSPDFYEQYF. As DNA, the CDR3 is TGTGCCAGCAGTTACTCTCCGGACTTCTACGAGCAGTACTTC.

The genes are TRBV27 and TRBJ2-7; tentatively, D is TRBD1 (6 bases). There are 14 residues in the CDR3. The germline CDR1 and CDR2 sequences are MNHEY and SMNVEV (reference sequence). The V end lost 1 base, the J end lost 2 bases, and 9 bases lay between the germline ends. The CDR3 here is CASSLWGQPYEQYF. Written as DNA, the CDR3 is TGTGCCAGCAGTTTATGGGGACAACCCTACGAGCAGTACTTC.

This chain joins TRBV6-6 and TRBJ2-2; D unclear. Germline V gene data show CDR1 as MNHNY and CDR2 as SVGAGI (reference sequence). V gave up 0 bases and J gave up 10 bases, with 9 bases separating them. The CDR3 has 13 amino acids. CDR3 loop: CASSYSRVVELFF. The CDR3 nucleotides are TGTGCCAGCAGTTACTCGCGCGTAGTGGAGCTGTTTTTT.

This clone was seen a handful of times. The CDR3 loop reads CASSSRLAETQYF. CDR3 coding DNA: TGTGCCAGCAGCTCGCGACTAGCGGAGACCCAGTACTTC. The chain employs TRBV7-3 and TRBJ2-5; 8 nucleotides match TRBD2. Germline loops: CDR1 SGHTA, CDR2 FQGTGA. This CDR3 is built from 13 residues. V trimming: 4 bases; J trimming: 5 bases; junction bases outside the gene matches: 3.

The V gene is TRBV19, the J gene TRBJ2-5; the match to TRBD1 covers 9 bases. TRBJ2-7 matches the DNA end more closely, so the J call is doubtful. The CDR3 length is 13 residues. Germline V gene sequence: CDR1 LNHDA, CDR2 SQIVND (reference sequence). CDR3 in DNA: TGTGCCAGTAGTGGAGGACAGGGGTACGAGCAGTACTTC. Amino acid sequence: CASSGGQGYEQYF.

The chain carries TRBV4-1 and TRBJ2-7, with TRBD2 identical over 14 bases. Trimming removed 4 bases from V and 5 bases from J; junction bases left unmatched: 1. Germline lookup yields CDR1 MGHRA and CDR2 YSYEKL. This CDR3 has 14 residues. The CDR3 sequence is CASSPGLAGDEQYF. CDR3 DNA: TGCGCCAGCAGCCCGGGACTAGCGGGGGACGAGCAGTACTTC.

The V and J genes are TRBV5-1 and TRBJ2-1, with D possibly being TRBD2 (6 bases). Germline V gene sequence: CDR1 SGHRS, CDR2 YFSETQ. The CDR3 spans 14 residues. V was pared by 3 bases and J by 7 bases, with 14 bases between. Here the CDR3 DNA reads TGCGCCAGCAGCTCGGGGGACGGACGGAATGAGCAGTTCTTC. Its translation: CASSSGDGRNEQFF.

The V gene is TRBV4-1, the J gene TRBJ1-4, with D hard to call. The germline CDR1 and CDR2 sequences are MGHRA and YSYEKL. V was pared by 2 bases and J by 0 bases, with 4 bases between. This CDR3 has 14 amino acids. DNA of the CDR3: TGCGCCAGCAGCCAAACAACAACTAATGAAAAACTGTTTTTT. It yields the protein CASSQTTTNEKLFF.